The 2 T cell receptor beta chains reported below all come from one sample, sequenced in a study of blood T cell repertoires in COVID-19. Libraries were prepared by immunoSEQ multiplex PCR; TCRdb keeps only in-frame clonotypes and omits some of them. The sample records under 150,000 clones, 80% being singletons. Sample: peripheral blood. These TCRs come from a woman aged 50 to 65 with acute or convalescent COVID-19.

The genes are TRBV10-3 and TRBJ1-5, with 7 bases lining up with TRBD1. The V gene's germline CDR1 is ENHRY and CDR2 SYGVKD. The ends lost 3 bases at V and 0 bases at J; junction bases unmatched: 14. There are 19 residues in the CDR3. The CDR3 spells CAISDPTPGQWISNQPQHF. For the CDR3, the DNA is TGTGCCATCAGTGATCCTACCCCGGGACAGTGGATTAGCAATCAGCCCCAGCATTTT.

The chain has TRBV6-5 and TRBJ2-1, with 10 bases fitting TRBD2. J gave up 5 bases and V 8 bases, and 3 bases lay outside the gene matches. Germline lookup yields CDR1 MNHEY and CDR2 SVGAGI. The CDR3 is made up of 13 amino acids. The CDR3 here is CASAAGGDNEQFF. In nucleotides, the CDR3 is TGTGCCAGCGCAGCGGGGGGGGACAATGAGCAGTTCTTC.